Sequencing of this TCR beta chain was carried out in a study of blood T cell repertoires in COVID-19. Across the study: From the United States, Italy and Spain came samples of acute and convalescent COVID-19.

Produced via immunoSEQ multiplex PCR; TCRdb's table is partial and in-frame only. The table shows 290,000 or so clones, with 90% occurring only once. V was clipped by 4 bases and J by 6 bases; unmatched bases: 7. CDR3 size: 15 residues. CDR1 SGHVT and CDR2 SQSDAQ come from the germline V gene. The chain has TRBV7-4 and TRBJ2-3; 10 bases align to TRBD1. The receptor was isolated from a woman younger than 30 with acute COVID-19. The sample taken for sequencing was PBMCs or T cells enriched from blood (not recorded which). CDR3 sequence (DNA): TGTGCCAGCAGCTCGACGGGACAGGGGTGGGATACGCAGTATTTT. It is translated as CASSSTGQGWDTQYF.